A selection of T cell receptor beta chains follows, all from one sample in a study of metastatic and nonmetastatic thyroid tumors. TCRdb re-called the PCR reads through MiXCR. The data show 15,000 to 20,000 clones, 26% seen once. The specimen was tumor tissue. The receptors derive from a female donor with papillary thyroid cancer or a benign thyroid nodule (not recorded which). Some clones in this sample may be carry-over from other donors' samples. Both conserved end residues are part of each CDR3. The D gene is left open where the match is weak. Some rows have no size entry. The others give once, few or many, or a class for an expanded clone.

j_call v_call clone_size d_call cdr3_nt cdr3_aa
TRBJ1-1 TRBV29-1 - - TGCAGCGCCGTCGTGAACACTGAAGCTTTCTTT CSAVVNTEAFF
TRBJ1-4 TRBV7-2 many - TGTGCCAGCAGCCCGGACGGGAGAGGGGCAACTAATGAAAAACTGTTTTTT CASSPDGRGATNEKLFF
TRBJ1-1 TRBV20-1 - - TGCAGTGTCGGGGGCAGAGGCATGAACACTGAAGCTTTCTTT CSVGGRGMNTEAFF
TRBJ2-2 TRBV3-1 - TRBD2 TGTGCCAGCAGCCAATATGTGATCGGGAGGGTCGGGGAGCTGTTTTTT CASSQYVIGRVGELFF
TRBJ2-5 TRBV2 many TRBD2 TGTGCCAGCACTACACTAGCGGGGGGGCCAGAGACCCAGTACTTC CASTTLAGGPETQYF
TRBJ1-2 TRBV18 few TRBD1 TGTGCCAGCTCCGGGACAGGCGATGGCTACACCTTC CASSGTGDGYTF
TRBJ1-3 TRBV6-1 - TRBD1 TGTGCCAGCAGTGTACAGACAGGGAGCTCTGTAAACACCATATATTTT CASSVQTGSSVNTIYF
TRBJ2-1 TRBV6-1 - - TGTGCCAGCACGAGGGAGTGGGAGCGGGAGCAGTTCTTC CASTREWEREQFF
TRBJ2-7 TRBV3-1 medium-sized TRBD1 TGTGCCAGCGGGCACAGGGGGGAGTACGAGCAGTACTTC CASGHRGEYEQYF
TRBJ2-5 TRBV27 many - TGTGCCAGCAGTTTTTCCCAGCCGGAAGAGACCCAGTACTTC CASSFSQPEETQYF
TRBJ1-1 TRBV6-2/TRBV6-3 - - TGTGCCATCAGCTATTGGGGTGAAGCTTTCTTT CAISYWGEAFF
TRBJ1-4 TRBV11-2 many - TGTGCCAGCAGCACATACAGGGCCCAGAATGAAAAACTGTTTTTT CASSTYRAQNEKLFF
TRBJ2-1 TRBV6-1 - TRBD1 TGTGCCAGCAGCACCGGGACAGGGGGTAACAATGAGCAGTTCTTC CASSTGTGGNNEQFF
TRBJ2-7 TRBV6-1 - - TGTGCCAGCAGTCCCTCGGTACAGTATCCCTACGAGCAGTACTTC CASSPSVQYPYEQYF
TRBJ2-1 TRBV9 many TRBD2 TGTGCCAGCAGCCCCCAGCTAGCGGGAGGGCCCGGTGAGCAGTTCTTC CASSPQLAGGPGEQFF
TRBJ2-1 TRBV20-1 - TRBD1 TGCAGTGCTAGAGGTGGGGACAGTAGGTTCTTC CSARGGDSRFF
TRBJ1-6 TRBV7-8 many - TGTGCCAGCAGCGAGGCGGCAGGGATCGCCTATAATTCACCCCTCCACTTT CASSEAAGIAYNSPLHF
TRBJ1-1 TRBV12-3/TRBV12-4 - - TGTGCCAGCAGTTTGAGGGGTAACACTGGAGCTTTCTTT CASSLRGNTGAFF
TRBJ2-7 TRBV11-3 many - TGTGCCAGCAGCTTAGGCCGGGGGCCCACCTACGAGCAGTACTTC CASSLGRGPTYEQYF
TRBJ2-3 TRBV20-1 many - TGCAGTGCTAGACCTCTATTTAGGGGACGCACAGATACGCAGTATTTT CSARPLFRGRTDTQYF
TRBJ2-7 TRBV6-1 - - TGTGCCAGCAGTGAGCGCCCTCAGGTGTACGAGCAGTACTTC CASSERPQVYEQYF
TRBJ1-4 TRBV20-1 - - TGCATTTCTAGAGACGACAGCTGGGAGGAAAAACTGTTTTTT CISRDDSWEEKLFF
TRBJ2-7 TRBV5-1 many TRBD2 TGCGCCAGCAGCTTGGGAATAGCGGGGGGATACGAGCAGTACTTC CASSLGIAGGYEQYF
TRBJ2-4 TRBV20-1 many - TGCAGTGCTAGGCGGGACAAAAAAAACATTCAGTACTTC CSARRDKKNIQYF
TRBJ2-1 TRBV18 - - TGTGCCAGCTCTGATGACGGTGAGCAGTTCTTC CASSDDGEQFF
TRBJ1-3 TRBV6-1 - - TGTGCCAGCAGTGAGGAAGGAAACACCATATATTTT CASSEEGNTIYF
TRBJ2-7 TRBV6-5 few - TGTGCCAGCAGTTACTCAAAGCGATACGGGTACGAGCAGTACTTC CASSYSKRYGYEQYF
TRBJ2-7 TRBV12-3/TRBV12-4 medium-sized TRBD1 TGTGCCAGCAGTCGGGACAGCTACGAGCAGTACTTC CASSRDSYEQYF